Below, 2 T cell receptor beta chains from the same sample are listed, as sequenced in a study of blood T cell repertoires in COVID-19. The protocol was immunoSEQ multiplex PCR, while the TCRdb copy is restricted to in-frame clones and leaves out a portion. The sample has more than 15,000 clones, less than 95% seen once; the top ten hold 3.5% to 5%. Sequencing was carried out using peripheral blood. Receptors originate from a human donor in a cohort sampled during active COVID-19.

This clone showed up just once. The chain couples TRBV19 to TRBJ2-5; 10 bases are a match to TRBD1. CDR1 and CDR2 from the germline V gene are LNHDA and SQIVND (reference sequence). The CDR3 runs 16 residues. J lost 1 base, V lost 7 bases, and 9 bases had no gene match. CDR3 sequence reads: CASNRGDRGTQETQYF. As DNA, the CDR3 is TGTGCCAGTAACCGGGGGGACAGGGGAACCCAAGAGACCCAGTACTTC.

The V gene is TRBV20-1, the J gene TRBJ1-5; a weak D match, TRBD1 (6 bases). The V gene's germline CDR1 is DFQATT and CDR2 SNEGSKA (reference sequence). This CDR3 region has 13 residues. V lost 3 bases to trimming and J lost 4 bases, with 10 bases between them. CDR3 sequence (DNA): TGCAGTGCTAGTGCAGGGGTTAATCAGCCCCAGCATTTT. This codes for CSASAGVNQPQHF.